This T cell receptor (beta chain) came from a study of T-cell reconstitution after alpha-beta-depleted transplantation in children. The TCRbeta library was prepared with unique molecular identifiers. TCRdb called the PCR reads again in MiXCR, with one record for every CDR3 protein. The repertoire has about 980,000 distinct CDR3 sequences, less than 30% of them found once; the top ten carry roughly 27%. Germline lookup yields CDR1 MGHRA and CDR2 YSYEKL. Trimming cost V 6 bases and J 1 base, with 19 bases left between them. CDR3 length: 16 residues. Study-level results: By one year post-transplant, T-cell counts and diversity largely arose from T cells that were newly produced. Surviving recipient T cells and thymic progenitors produced the high day-60 TCRbeta diversity seen in some patients. Several hundred expanded graft clones reportedly supplied alpha-beta T cells about two months after transplant.

This clonotype showed up just a few times. The antigen is unknown. The TCR comes from a boy in the first two years of life who had a stem cell transplant for SCID, so the T cells may come from the graft donor. The input for sequencing was PBMCs, mostly from graft donor cells, taken 360 days after TCRalphabeta/CD19-depleted stem cell transplant. The gene calls are TRBV4-1 and TRBJ2-7; D gene ambiguous. The CDR3 loop is CASSQRYETPSYEQYF. CDR3 bases: TGCGCCAGCAGTCAAAGGTATGAGACACCGTCCTACGAGCAGTACTTC.